This T cell receptor (beta chain) was recovered during a study of blood T cell repertoires in COVID-19. How the authors handled the data: Reference gene primer amplification yielded estimated nucleated cell counts. This table comes from immunoSEQ multiplex PCR, and its TCRdb copy is limited to in-frame clones, with some not included. V and J calls plus clone size are reproduced from that table; the DNA served to infer D and trimming. Among 110,000 to 150,000 clones listed, approximately 80% were seen once. Germline V gene data show CDR1 as MDHEN and CDR2 as SYDVKM. This CDR3 has 18 amino acids. Trimming removed 2 bases from V and 7 bases from J; junction bases left unmatched: 11. Participants came from about 23 US areas, aged about 18 to 100 years. The recovered donors of Cohort 3 showed two negative PCRs, clearance, or symptom resolution.

The source of this sequence is a woman aged 50 to 60 who had recovered from COVID-19. Sequenced sample: PBMCs or T cells enriched from blood (not recorded which). This sequence joins TRBV28 and TRBJ2-2; 12 bases line up with TRBD2. The CDR3 DNA is TGTGCCAGCAGTTTACCTACTAGCGGGGGGTCCCACGACGGGGAGCTGTTTTTT. It translates to CASSLPTSGGSHDGELFF.